These 12 T cell receptor beta chains came from one sample sequenced in a study of cytomegalovirus exposure and HLA in healthy donors. PCR amplification relied on 60 Vbeta primers (plus 13 Jbeta primers). TCRdb's table, derived via immunoSEQ multiplex PCR, lists solely in-frame clones and lacks some. The data contain 150,000 to 200,000 clones, roughly four fifths of them singletons. Sample: PBMCs. These receptors all stem from a woman between 18 and 30 years old in good health and CMV-seropositive.

The chain links TRBV15 to TRBJ2-3, with a tentative D call TRBD2 (5 bases). The CDR3 has 17 amino acids. The ends were cut back, 0 bases at V and 5 bases at J, with 18 bases in the middle. Germline V lookup: CDR1 LNHNV, CDR2 YYDKDF (reference sequence). This chain's CDR3 is CATSRDSSAEILDTQYF. CDR3 nucleotides: TGTGCCACCAGCAGAGATTCATCAGCGGAAATCCTAGATACGCAGTATTTT.

This clone was detected only a few times. The genes are TRBV11-2 and TRBJ1-1; 7 bases match TRBD1. The germline V gene has CDR1 SGHAT and CDR2 FQNNGV. V gave up 7 bases and J gave up 4 bases; unmatched junction bases: 12. This CDR3 has 15 amino acids. The DNA of the CDR3 is TGTGCCAGCATCCTTATGGGGGACAGCTCCACTGAAGCTTTCTTT. As protein: CASILMGDSSTEAFF.

This clone was seen once. The CDR3 bases are TGTGCCAGCAGCCTGGGACTGGGGAATCAGCCCCAGCATTTT. It translates to CASSLGLGNQPQHF. This sequence joins TRBV7-9 and TRBJ1-5, with D perhaps TRBD1 (5 bases). The CDR3 has 14 amino acids. Germline-derived CDR1 and CDR2 are SEHNR and FQNEAQ (reference sequence). With 5 bases removed from V and 4 bases from J, the gap between germline ends came to 12 bases. The variable domain in full, with the rest retrieved from reference TRBV7-9 and TRBJ1-5, is DTGVSQNPRHKITKRGQNVTFRCDPISEHNRLYWYRQTLGQGPEFLTYFQNEAQLEKSRLLSDRFSAERPKGSFSTLEIQRTEQGDSAMYLCASSLGLGNQPQHFGDGTRLSIL.

The chain recombines TRBV5-5 with TRBJ2-5, with 8 bases aligning to TRBD1. The CDR3 extends over 15 amino acids. Germline-derived CDR1 and CDR2 are SGHKS and YYEKEE (reference sequence). The V segment lost 4 bases and the J segment 5 bases; nucleotides outside the gene matches: 10. This CDR3 is CASSSVQGGGETQYF. The CDR3 DNA is TGTGCCAGCAGCAGTGTACAGGGGGGTGGGGAGACCCAGTACTTC.

The J gene is TRBJ1-2, the V gene TRBV5-1; D perhaps matches TRBD1 (5 bases). Germline CDR1 is SGHRS and CDR2 is YFSETQ. Trimming removed 1 base from V and 4 bases from J, with 20 bases in between. The CDR3 totals 17 residues. The CDR3 spells CASSLNVIGGEVYGYTF. As DNA, the CDR3 is TGCGCCAGCAGCTTGAATGTAATCGGGGGAGAGGTCTATGGCTACACCTTC.

V and J are TRBV5-6 and TRBJ1-1, with 8 bases identical to TRBD1. Germline trimming cut 4 bases from V and 1 base from J; bases unmatched to any gene: 15. The germline gives CDR1 SGHDT, CDR2 YYEEEE. This CDR3 contains 18 residues. CDR3 amino acids: CASSPLTTGDMENTEAFF. Here the CDR3 DNA reads TGTGCCAGCAGCCCCCTAACGACAGGGGACATGGAGAACACTGAAGCTTTCTTT. The variable domain in full, completed from reference TRBV5-6 and TRBJ1-1, reads DAGVTQSPTHLIKTRGQQVTLRCSPKSGHDTVSWYQQALGQGPQFIFQYYEEEERQRGNFPDRFSGHQFPNYSSELNVNALLLGDSALYLCASSPLTTGDMENTEAFFGQGTRLTVV.

This chain connects TRBV4-3 to TRBJ1-2; TRBD1 matches 8 bases. The CDR3 covers 15 residues. The V segment lost 1 base and the J segment 3 bases; nucleotides outside the gene matches: 4. CDR1 LGHNA and CDR2 YSLEER come from the germline V gene. CDR3 in amino acids: CASSQAMTGDYGYTF. The CDR3 DNA follows: TGCGCCAGCAGCCAAGCGATGACAGGGGACTATGGCTACACCTTC.

This sequence joins TRBV19 and TRBJ1-2, with D unresolved. Trimming left V 10 bases short and J 4 bases short, with 13 bases between. Germline lookup yields CDR1 LNHDA and CDR2 SQIVND (reference sequence). There are 12 residues in the CDR3. The CDR3: CATTEGGYGYTF. CDR3 DNA sequence: TGTGCCACTACCGAGGGCGGCTATGGCTACACCTTC.

The chain couples TRBV13 to TRBJ1-2, with a tentative D call TRBD1 (5 bases). The germline V gene encodes CDR1 PRHDT and CDR2 FYEKMQ (reference sequence). The CDR3 length is 14 residues. Trimming stripped 5 bases from V and 5 bases from J, with 15 bases between. The CDR3 sequence: CASSITGSPYGYTF. In nucleotides, the CDR3 is TGTGCCAGCAGCATTACAGGTTCCCCTTATGGCTACACCTTC.

The V call is TRBV30, the J call TRBJ1-1; the D is unclear. The CDR3 covers 13 residues. V lost 2 bases and J lost 0, with 7 bases in between. The germline gives CDR1 GTSNPN, CDR2 SVGIG (reference sequence). CDR3 nucleotide sequence: TGTGCCTGGAGTCAGCAGGTGAACACTGAAGCTTTCTTT. Its translation: CAWSQQVNTEAFF.

The V and J genes are TRBV19 and TRBJ2-2; tentative D call: TRBD1 (6 bases). The CDR3 is made up of 13 amino acids. The V gene lost 7 bases and the J gene lost 7 bases, with 13 bases spanning the gap. CDR1 and CDR2 (germline): LNHDA, SQIVND (reference sequence). The DNA of the CDR3 is TGTGCCAGTAACAGGGTGGAGAGCGGGGAGCTGTTTTTT. Amino acid sequence: CASNRVESGELFF.

The CDR3 coding sequence is TGTGCCAGCAGCTGGCCCCCCCCCGGGACAGGGCAAGAGACCCAGTACTTC. Its protein is CASSWPPPGTGQETQYF. The chain recombines TRBV5-4 with TRBJ2-5; 9 nucleotides align to TRBD1. Germline CDR1 reads SGHNT; CDR2 reads YYREEE (reference sequence). Unmatched junction bases numbered 11, after V lost 3 bases and J lost 2 bases. The CDR3 runs 17 residues.